This entry lists 25 T cell receptor beta chains sequenced from one sample in a study of T cell responses to AZD1222 COVID-19 vaccine. Assay used: immunoSEQ multiplex PCR; TCRdb lists only in-frame clones, some missing. Here the sample spans 75,000 to 90,000 clones, 90% to 95% being singletons. The source material was peripheral blood, sampled on day 0 of AZD1222 vaccination. The receptor set was obtained from an adult in good health.

The chain has TRBV4-2 and TRBJ1-4; 7 bases map to TRBD1. Unmatched junction bases numbered 8, after V lost 2 bases and J lost 5 bases. Germline CDR1 LGHNA, CDR2 YNFKEQ. The length of the CDR3 is 16 residues. DNA of the CDR3: TGTGCCAGCAGCCAAATTCGACAGGGTGCGAATGAAAAACTGTTTTTT. Protein sequence: CASSQIRQGANEKLFF.

The gene calls are TRBV28 and TRBJ1-5, with D uncertain. The V end lost 4 bases, the J end lost 7 bases, and 8 bases lay between the germline ends. Germline lookup yields CDR1 MDHEN and CDR2 SYDVKM. This CDR3 spans 12 amino acids. In DNA, the CDR3 is TGTGCCAGCAGTTGGAGCAGGCAGCCCCAGCATTTT. Protein: CASSWSRQPQHF.

The chain is built from TRBV3-1 (or the pseudogene TRBV3-2) and TRBJ2-5; D is ambiguous. Germline-derived CDR1 and CDR2 are LGHDT and YNNKEL (reference sequence). This CDR3 contains 14 residues. V dropped 4 bases and J dropped 5 bases, with 14 bases sitting between them. The CDR3, as DNA: TGTGCCAGCAGCCCCTTTAGGGTCCCGGAGACCCAGTACTTC. This gives the protein CASSPFRVPETQYF.

J is TRBJ2-3 and V is TRBV6-5, with unresolved D. This CDR3 contains 13 residues. Germline assignment: CDR1 MNHEY and CDR2 SVGAGI. Between the trimmed V and J ends, which lost 5 bases and 10 bases, there was a span of 16 bases. CDR3 protein: CASSQTEGFAQYF. CDR3 sequence (DNA): TGTGCCAGCAGTCAGACCGAAGGGTTTGCGCAGTATTTT.

The rearrangement uses TRBV12-3 or TRBV12-4 and TRBJ2-7, with D unresolved. Trimming shortened V by 6 bases and J by 6 bases, and 15 bases separated the two germline ends. The CDR3 sequence is 13 residues long. The CDR3 nucleotides read TGTGCCAGCAGCATCATCAGGAGTAGCGAGCAGTACTTC. This gives the protein CASSIIRSSEQYF.

The rearrangement uses TRBV19 and TRBJ1-1; 9 bases line up with TRBD1. V was pared by 4 bases and J by 3 bases, with 3 bases of the junction left unmatched. This CDR3 has 14 residues. Per the germline V gene, CDR1 is LNHDA and CDR2 is SQIVND (reference sequence). CDR3: CASSRTGVDTEAFF. The CDR3 DNA reads TGTGCCAGTAGTAGGACAGGGGTGGACACTGAAGCTTTCTTT.

The chain recombines TRBV7-2 with TRBJ2-3; 16 bases match TRBD2. Germline V gene data show CDR1 as SGHTA and CDR2 as FQGNSA. The length of the CDR3 is 18 residues. V was pared by 4 bases and J by 7 bases, with 11 bases of the junction left unmatched. The CDR3 sequence: CASSSTGTSGGAWNTQYF. The CDR3 DNA reads as TGTGCCAGCAGCTCAACCGGGACTAGCGGGGGGGCTTGGAATACGCAGTATTTT.

This clone appeared once. V and J are TRBV16 and TRBJ1-5, with D possibly TRBD1 on 6 matching bases. CDR3 size: 15 residues. From germline, CDR1 is KGHSY and CDR2 FQNENV. V was pared by 7 bases and J by 5 bases, with 18 bases between. CDR3 in DNA: TGTGCCAGCAACATACAGGGCAGGGCGTATCAGCCCCAGCATTTT. Its protein product is CASNIQGRAYQPQHF.

The chain carries TRBV6-5 and TRBJ1-2; D gene ambiguous. The CDR3 contains 15 residues. Trimming shortened V by 0 bases and J by 4 bases, and 12 bases separated the two germline ends. Germline CDR1 is MNHEY and CDR2 is SVGAGI. The CDR3 sequence is CASSYSPLTSYGYTF. DNA for the CDR3: TGTGCCAGCAGTTACTCACCCTTAACTAGCTATGGCTACACCTTC.

The chain carries TRBV29-1 and TRBJ1-4, with D perhaps TRBD1 (5 bases). V was pared by 6 bases and J by 11 bases, with 22 bases between. The CDR3 loop spans 14 amino acids. Germline loops: CDR1 SQVTM, CDR2 ANQGSEA. In DNA, the CDR3 is TGCAGCGTACTACAGGTTCGCTCCGCCGGGAAACTGTTTTTT. Its translation is CSVLQVRSAGKLFF.

The rearrangement joins TRBV4-2 to TRBJ2-7; D is unclear. CDR1 is LGHNA, CDR2 YNFKEQ, per germline. This CDR3 comprises 14 residues. V gave up 4 bases and J gave up 5 bases, with 15 bases separating them. The CDR3 region is CASSRPGGPHEQYF. The CDR3 DNA is TGTGCCAGCAGCCGTCCAGGTGGGCCCCACGAGCAGTACTTC.

The genes are TRBV6-6 and TRBJ1-2; D might be TRBD1 (6 bases). This CDR3 region has 13 residues. V dropped 5 bases and J dropped 3 bases, with 10 bases sitting between them. Per the germline V gene, CDR1 is MNHNY and CDR2 is SVGAGI (reference sequence). The CDR3 protein is CASSRQDYYGYTF. The CDR3 DNA reads as TGTGCCAGCAGTAGACAGGACTACTATGGCTACACCTTC.

This chain joins TRBV4-1 and TRBJ2-7; the D gene is possibly TRBD1 (5 bases). V dropped 0 bases and J dropped 2 bases, with 17 bases sitting between them. CDR1 and CDR2 from the germline V gene are MGHRA and YSYEKL. The CDR3 is 17 residues long. CDR3 in amino acids: CASSQDLPLTETYEQYF. The CDR3 nucleotides read TGCGCCAGCAGCCAAGATTTGCCCCTGACAGAGACCTACGAGCAGTACTTC.

This sequence joins TRBV12-5 and TRBJ2-7, with 14 bases that match TRBD2. V shed 0 bases, J shed 4 bases, and the junction held 5 bases outside the gene matches. In germline, CDR1 is LGHNT, CDR2 FRNRAP. This CDR3 region has 17 residues. CDR3 sequence reads: CASGLVGTSGGIYEQYF. The CDR3 DNA reads as TGTGCTAGTGGTTTGGTAGGGACTAGCGGGGGCATTTACGAGCAGTACTTC. Filled out from reference TRBV12-5 and TRBJ2-7, the complete variable domain reads DARVTQTPRHKVTEMGQEVTMRCQPILGHNTVFWYRQTMMQGLELLAYFRNRAPLDDSGMPKDRFSAEMPDATLATLKIQPSEPRDSAVYFCASGLVGTSGGIYEQYFGPGTRLTVT.

This clone was observed once. The chain couples TRBV28 to TRBJ1-2, with 8 bases fitting TRBD1. The germline V gene encodes CDR1 MDHEN and CDR2 SYDVKM. V lost 5 bases, J lost 6 bases, and 2 bases stayed unmatched. This CDR3 comprises 12 residues. The DNA of the CDR3 is TGTGCCAGCAGTAAACAGGGGGATGGCTACACCTTC. Amino acid sequence: CASSKQGDGYTF.

V is TRBV28 and J is TRBJ2-1, with 10 positions matching TRBD1. The germline gives CDR1 MDHEN, CDR2 SYDVKM. The CDR3 totals 13 residues. Germline trimming cut 7 bases from V and 10 bases from J; bases unmatched to any gene: 7. The CDR3 reads CASILDRGREQFF. In DNA, the CDR3 is TGTGCCAGCATTCTAGACAGGGGGCGGGAGCAGTTCTTC.

The chain combines TRBV6-1 with TRBJ1-2, with D perhaps TRBD1 (5 bases). Trimming stripped 2 bases from V and 3 bases from J, with 7 bases between. The V gene's germline CDR1 is MNHNS and CDR2 SASEGT. The CDR3 contains 13 residues. CDR3 loop: CASSEQQDYGYTF. CDR3 in DNA: TGTGCCAGCAGTGAACAACAGGACTATGGCTACACCTTC.

The chain uses TRBV11-3 and TRBJ2-1; tentatively, D is TRBD1 (6 bases). There are 13 residues in the CDR3. V lost 4 bases and J 7 bases, leaving 11 bases between the germline ends. Looked up from germline, CDR1 is SGHNT and CDR2 is YENEEA. The DNA of the CDR3 is TGTGCCAGCAGCTGGACAGTAAGGAATGAGCAGTTCTTC. This encodes CASSWTVRNEQFF.

The J gene is TRBJ1-1, the V gene TRBV7-2; D not resolved. Trimming took off 3 bases at V and 1 base at J, with 6 bases between the two ends. The CDR3 totals 13 residues. The germline gives CDR1 SGHTA, CDR2 FQGNSA. The CDR3 sequence: CASSLAPNTEAFF. DNA of the CDR3: TGTGCCAGCAGCTTGGCTCCGAACACTGAAGCTTTCTTT. Combining the CDR3 with reference TRBV7-2 and TRBJ1-1 gives the whole variable domain GAGVSQSPSNKVTEKGKDVELRCDPISGHTALYWYRQSLGQGLEFLIYFQGNSAPDKSGLPSDRFSAERTGGSVSTLTIQRTQQEDSAVYLCASSLAPNTEAFFGQGTRLTVV.

This clone was picked up a small number of times. The rearrangement links TRBV4-1 to TRBJ1-6; no reliable D call. Germline V gene lookup returns CDR1 MGHRA and CDR2 YSYEKL. The CDR3 extends over 17 amino acids. Trimming took off 1 base at V and 7 bases at J, with 17 bases between the two ends. CDR3 residues: CASSQGGGLLINSPLHF. CDR3 coding DNA: TGCGCCAGCAGCCAAGGTGGAGGGTTGCTTATAAATTCACCCCTCCACTTT.

Only one count was recorded for this clone. The chain employs TRBV6-4 and TRBJ2-3; 9 nucleotides line up with TRBD1. Germline V CDR1 and CDR2: MRHNA, SNTAGT. The V gene end was trimmed by 6 bases and the J gene end by 2 bases; junction bases not matched to a gene: 6. This CDR3 contains 15 residues. CDR3 nucleotide sequence: TGTGCCAGCAGGGACCGGGACAGGGCCACAGATACGCAGTATTTT. Amino acid sequence: CASRDRDRATDTQYF.

This chain connects TRBV28 to TRBJ1-3; D might be TRBD1 (5 bases). Germline V gene lookup returns CDR1 MDHEN and CDR2 SYDVKM. CDR3 length equals 14 residues. Trimming pared 7 bases from V and 2 bases from J, leaving 12 bases between. The CDR3 nucleotides read TGTGCCAGCACCAAGCCAGGGACTGGAAACACCATATATTTT. Translating gives CASTKPGTGNTIYF.

This sequence joins TRBV7-8 and TRBJ1-4; 7 bases align to TRBD1. V shed 5 bases and J 7 bases; nucleotides not matched to a gene: 10. Germline loops: CDR1 SGHVS, CDR2 FQNEAQ. CDR3 length: 15 amino acids. DNA for the CDR3: TGTGCCAGCAGCCGAGAGACGGGACAGTCTGAAAAACTGTTTTTT. Translation gives CASSRETGQSEKLFF.

This clone was seen a handful of times. The V and J genes are TRBV5-1 and TRBJ1-2; D perhaps matches TRBD1 (6 bases). The CDR3 spans 15 residues. Trimming cost V 4 bases and J 0 bases, with 13 bases left between them. CDR1 is SGHRS and CDR2 is YFSETQ in the germline V gene. CDR3 region: CASSLGQTSNYGYTF. The DNA for the CDR3 is TGCGCCAGCAGCCTCGGACAGACCTCTAACTATGGCTACACCTTC. The whole variable domain, remainder taken from reference TRBV5-1 and TRBJ1-2, is KAGVTQTPRYLIKTRGQQVTLSCSPISGHRSVSWYQQTPGQGLQFLFEYFSETQRNKGNFPGRFSGRQFSNSRSEMNVSTLELGDSALYLCASSLGQTSNYGYTFGSGTRLTVV.

The chain is built from TRBV9 and TRBJ1-6; 7 positions agree with TRBD1. V gave up 0 bases and J gave up 10 bases; unmatched junction bases: 7. There are 15 residues in the CDR3. Germline V lookup: CDR1 SGDLS, CDR2 YYNGEE. The CDR3, as DNA: TGTGCCAGCAGCGTAGAGGGGGCCTCTTTCTCACCCCTCCACTTT. This codes for CASSVEGASFSPLHF.